The 11 T cell receptor beta chains below all came from one sample that was sequenced in a study of vaccination effects on CD4 cells after COVID-19. Their antigen targets remain unknown. The data were produced by immunoSEQ multiplex PCR, yet TCRdb's version contains in-frame clones alone and is incomplete. The sample contains some 68,000 clones, approximately 72% of which appear only once. With the ViraFEST assay, the study expanded antigen-specific CD4+ T cells using viral peptide pools, then sequenced them. Culture lasted 10 days before CD4+ T cell isolation. People in the vaccine group had not been infected with SARS-CoV-2 before, and their nucleocapsid antibodies were negative. The specimen was CD4+ T cells from PBMCs cultured with HCoV-OC43 spike peptides, collected before COVID-19 vaccination. Described subset: HCoV-OC43 spike overlapping peptide pool stimulation. The receptors shown here come from a human donor who received a COVID-19 vaccine.

The V gene is TRBV30, the J gene TRBJ2-1; D remains ambiguous. The CDR3 length is 12 residues. Trimming stripped 0 bases from V and 6 bases from J, with 6 bases between. From germline, CDR1 is GTSNPN and CDR2 SVGIG (reference sequence). CDR3 amino acids: CAWSVMSNEQFF. DNA for the CDR3: TGTGCCTGGAGTGTAATGTCCAATGAGCAGTTCTTC.

This clone was counted a few times. V is TRBV5-4 and J is TRBJ2-7, with 16 nucleotides matching TRBD2. CDR1 is SGHNT and CDR2 is YYREEE in the germline V gene (reference sequence). J was trimmed by 7 bases and V by 3 bases; bases with no gene match: 10. This CDR3 comprises 17 residues. The CDR3 protein is CASSSPGLAGGLGEQYV. CDR3 sequence (DNA): TGTGCCAGCAGCTCCCCGGGACTAGCGGGGGGGCTGGGGGAGCAGTACGTC.

This sequence joins TRBV7-9 and TRBJ1-4; the match to TRBD1 covers 9 bases. There are 17 residues in the CDR3. Germline V CDR1 and CDR2: SEHNR, FQNEAQ (reference sequence). Germline trimming cut 5 bases from V and 4 bases from J; bases unmatched to any gene: 11. CDR3 residues: CASSQRKTGQGNEKLFF. The CDR3 DNA follows: TGTGCCAGCAGCCAAAGAAAGACGGGACAGGGTAATGAAAAACTGTTTTTT.

The chain uses TRBV27 and TRBJ2-2; D unresolved. The germline V gene has CDR1 MNHEY and CDR2 SMNVEV (reference sequence). V was clipped by 2 bases and J by 5 bases, with 6 bases between them. CDR3 length: 13 amino acids. This CDR3 is CASSLGWTGELFF. In nucleotides, the CDR3 is TGTGCCAGCAGTTTAGGGTGGACCGGGGAGCTGTTTTTT.

The chain joins TRBV6-1 to TRBJ2-5, with D perhaps TRBD1 (6 bases). There are 13 residues in the CDR3. CDR1 is MNHNS and CDR2 is SASEGT in the germline V gene. The V and J ends lost 3 bases and 5 bases respectively, with 10 bases between them. The CDR3 DNA reads TGTGCCAGCAGTGAGGCAGGGGTTGAGACCCAGTACTTC. It translates to CASSEAGVETQYF.

This chain uses TRBV30 with TRBJ2-3; D is unclear. Germline V CDR1 and CDR2: GTSNPN, SVGIG (reference sequence). Trimming cost V 3 bases and J 3 bases, with 7 bases left between them. The CDR3 is 12 residues long. The CDR3 sequence: CAWRRTTDTQYF. CDR3 bases: TGTGCCTGGAGGCGCACAACAGATACGCAGTATTTT.

V and J are TRBV19 and TRBJ2-2; TRBD1 agrees at 8 bases. V was clipped by 9 bases and J by 1 base; unmatched bases: 1. This CDR3 has 13 residues. The germline V gene has CDR1 LNHDA and CDR2 SQIVND (reference sequence). This CDR3 is CASDRGNTGELFF. CDR3 coding DNA: TGTGCCAGCGACAGGGGGAACACCGGGGAGCTGTTTTTT.

The DNA of the CDR3 is TGTGCCAGCAGCTTGAGAGGGGAAGAGACCCAGTACTTC. Translating it yields CASSLRGEETQYF. The V gene is TRBV5-5, the J gene TRBJ2-5; D may correspond to TRBD1 or TRBD2 (5 bases each). Germline V gene data show CDR1 as SGHKS and CDR2 as YYEKEE (reference sequence). The CDR3 has 13 residues. The V end lost 1 base, the J end lost 3 bases, and 7 bases lay between the germline ends.

V is TRBV6-2 or TRBV6-3 and J is TRBJ2-1; 7 positions agree with TRBD2. The CDR3 runs 13 residues. The germline V gene encodes CDR1 MNHEY and CDR2 SVGEGT. J lost 10 bases, V lost 6 bases, and 9 bases had no gene match. CDR3 sequence: CASSQTPSGEQFF. CDR3 sequence (DNA): TGTGCCAGCAGCCAGACTCCTAGCGGCGAGCAGTTCTTC.

V is TRBV7-2 and J is TRBJ1-2; D is perhaps TRBD1 (5 bases). CDR1 SGHTA and CDR2 FQGNSA come from the germline V gene. This CDR3 comprises 16 residues. Trimming pared 2 bases from V and 4 bases from J, leaving 17 bases between. CDR3 in amino acids: CASSLNGQGKFYGYTF. DNA of the CDR3: TGTGCCAGCAGCTTAAATGGGCAGGGTAAATTCTATGGCTACACCTTC.

The chain uses TRBV11-3 and TRBJ2-5, with TRBD2 matching 10 bases. The CDR3 covers 15 residues. With V trimmed by 3 bases and J by 4 bases, 5 bases remained unmatched. Germline V CDR1 and CDR2: SGHNT, YENEEA. The chain's CDR3 is CASSFSGGKGETQYF. DNA for the CDR3: TGTGCCAGCAGCTTTAGCGGGGGGAAGGGAGAGACCCAGTACTTC.